A single T cell receptor (beta chain) is shown here with its context. As yet, its antigen is unknown. Using immunoSEQ multiplex PCR, the repertoire was profiled, and TCRdb retains in-frame clones only, with some absent. Among about 69,000 clones listed, approximately 90% were seen once. Per germline, CDR1 MNHNS and CDR2 SASEGT. The CDR3 covers 13 residues. V lost 5 bases to trimming and J lost 1 base, with 8 bases between them. The sample is drawn from a study of OX40 agonist ivuxolimab in advanced cancers. Whole-study context: People in dose escalation had one of these cancers: hepatocellular carcinoma, melanoma, renal cell or head and neck cancer. Findings and limits, study-wide: Partial responders receiving 0.1-3.0 mg/kg showed among the lowest clonal expansion. Mean expanded clone counts were higher in CD8+ than CD4+ T cells. No antigen was identified for the clonally expanded peripheral T cells.

The sequencing used CD4+ or CD8+ T cells sorted from blood, collected in a trial of the OX40 agonist ivuxolimab. The gene calls are TRBV6-1 and TRBJ1-2, with D unresolved. This clonotype originated in an adult with an advanced solid tumor such as melanoma, head and neck, liver or kidney cancer. CDR3 residues: CASSLSNNYGYTF. DNA for the CDR3: TGTGCCAGCAGTTTAAGTAATAACTATGGCTACACCTTC.